These 4 T cell receptor beta chains were sequenced from one sample in a study of blood T cells in healthy people across ages. A second 7 to 11 cycle PCR used barcoded and J-beta primers. TCRdb re-called the 5' RACE reads with MiXCR, one entry per CDR3 protein. The sample has fewer than 700,000 distinct CDR3 sequences; around 41% are singletons. The sequencing input was blood. These receptors all stem from an elderly man in good health.

V gene TRBV7-2 combines with J gene TRBJ2-5, with D uncertain. Trimming took 5 bases from V and 2 from J, leaving 9 bases between them. This CDR3 region has 13 residues. Germline CDR1 SGHTA, CDR2 FQGNSA. The CDR3 loop is CASSNPTQETQYF. As DNA, the CDR3 is TGTGCCAGCAGCAATCCTACTCAAGAGACCCAGTACTTC.

This clonotype showed up just a few times. The chain recombines TRBV11-2 with TRBJ2-7; 7 bases agree with TRBD1. The J segment lost 4 bases and the V segment lost 6 bases, leaving 9 bases of the junction unmatched. This CDR3 comprises 14 residues. The germline V gene has CDR1 SGHAT and CDR2 FQNNGV. In DNA, the CDR3 is TGTGCCAGCAGGATGACAGGGCTCGCTTACGAGCAGTACTTC. It is translated as CASRMTGLAYEQYF.

This clonotype was seen a few times. V usage is TRBV6-2 or TRBV6-3 and J usage is TRBJ1-1; D remains ambiguous. The CDR3 consists of 15 residues. Trimming shortened V by 4 bases and J by 5 bases, and 17 bases separated the two germline ends. Per germline, CDR1 MNHEY and CDR2 SVGEGT. CDR3 in DNA: TGTGCCAGCAGTTTCTTACGTCTCGGAGAGACTGAAGCTTTCTTT. Residues: CASSFLRLGETEAFF.

This clonotype has just a few counts. The rearrangement uses TRBV7-2 and TRBJ2-5, with 12 bases lining up with TRBD2. This CDR3 contains 17 residues. Per the germline V gene, CDR1 is SGHTA and CDR2 is FQGNSA. The ends lost 0 bases at V and 5 bases at J; junction bases unmatched: 7. CDR3 amino acids: CASSLAWLAGGQETQYF. Here the CDR3 DNA reads TGTGCCAGCAGCTTAGCGTGGCTAGCGGGGGGGCAGGAGACCCAGTACTTC.